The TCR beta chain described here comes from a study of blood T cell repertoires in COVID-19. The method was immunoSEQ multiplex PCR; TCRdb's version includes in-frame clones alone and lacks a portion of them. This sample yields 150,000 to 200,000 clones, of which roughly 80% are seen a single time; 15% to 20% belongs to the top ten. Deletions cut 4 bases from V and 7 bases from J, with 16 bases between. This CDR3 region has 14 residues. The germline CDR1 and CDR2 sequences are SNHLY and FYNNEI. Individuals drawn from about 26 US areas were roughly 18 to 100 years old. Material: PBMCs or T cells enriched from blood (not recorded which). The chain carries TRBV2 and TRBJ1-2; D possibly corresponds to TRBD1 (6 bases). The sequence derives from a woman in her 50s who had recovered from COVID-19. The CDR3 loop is CASSGTALRGGYTF. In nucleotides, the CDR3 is TGTGCCAGCAGTGGGACAGCCCTCAGAGGTGGCTACACCTTC.